This T cell receptor beta chain was documented in a study of immune evolution from preneoplasia to lung adenocarcinoma. Some clones are missing from TCRdb's copy, which holds only in-frame ones; the method was immunoSEQ multiplex PCR. The sample lists 5,700 or so clones; approximately 78% were seen once. Regarding this clone: What it binds is unknown.

Germline values: CDR1 SGHVS, CDR2 FQNEAQ. The CDR3 runs 16 residues. V lost 4 bases to trimming and J lost 2 bases; unmatched junction nucleotides: 8. Resections took place in Japan or China from 2014 to 2017. General study points: Clonality was highest in normal lung, lower in later-stage lesions apparently. Top clone frequencies peaked in normal lung, apparently declining through invasive adenocarcinoma.

This chain uses TRBV7-8 with TRBJ2-1; TRBD1 matches at 7 bases. Sample: FFPE adjacent normal lung tissue. The clonotype originates from a donor of 70 years or more with lung adenocarcinoma. The CDR3 here is CASSSPDRAPYNEQFF. The CDR3 DNA sequence: TGTGCCAGCAGCTCCCCCGACAGGGCCCCCTACAATGAGCAGTTCTTC.